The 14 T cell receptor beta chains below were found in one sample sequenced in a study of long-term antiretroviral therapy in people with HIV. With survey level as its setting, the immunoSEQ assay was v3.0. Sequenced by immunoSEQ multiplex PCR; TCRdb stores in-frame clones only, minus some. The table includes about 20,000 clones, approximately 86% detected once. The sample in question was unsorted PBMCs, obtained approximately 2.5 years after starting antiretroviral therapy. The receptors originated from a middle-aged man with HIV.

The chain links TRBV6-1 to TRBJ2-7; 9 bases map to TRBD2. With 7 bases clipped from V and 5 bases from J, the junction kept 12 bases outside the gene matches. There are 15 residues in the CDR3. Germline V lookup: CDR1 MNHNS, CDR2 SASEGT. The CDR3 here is CASTGAGGSLHEQYF. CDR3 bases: TGTGCCAGCACAGGAGCGGGGGGTTCCCTTCACGAGCAGTACTTC.

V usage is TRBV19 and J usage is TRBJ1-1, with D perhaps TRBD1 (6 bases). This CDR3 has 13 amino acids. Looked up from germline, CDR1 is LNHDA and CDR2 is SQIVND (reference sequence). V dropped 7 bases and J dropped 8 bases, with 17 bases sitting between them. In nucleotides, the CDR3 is TGTGCCAGTAACCCGCGGGGGGCGGCCGAAGCTTTCTTT. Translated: CASNPRGAAEAFF. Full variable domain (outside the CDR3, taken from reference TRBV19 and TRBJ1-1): DGGITQSPKYLFRKEGQNVTLSCEQNLNHDAMYWYRQDPGQGLRLIYYSQIVNDFQKGDIAEGYSVSREKKESFPLTVTSAQKNPTAFYLCASNPRGAAEAFFGQGTRLTVV.

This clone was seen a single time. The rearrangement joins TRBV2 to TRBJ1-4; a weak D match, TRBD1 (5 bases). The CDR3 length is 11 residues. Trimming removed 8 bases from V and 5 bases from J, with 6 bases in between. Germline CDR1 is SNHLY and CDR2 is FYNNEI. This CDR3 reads CASAGNEKLFF. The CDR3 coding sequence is TGTGCCAGCGCAGGGAATGAAAAACTGTTTTTT.

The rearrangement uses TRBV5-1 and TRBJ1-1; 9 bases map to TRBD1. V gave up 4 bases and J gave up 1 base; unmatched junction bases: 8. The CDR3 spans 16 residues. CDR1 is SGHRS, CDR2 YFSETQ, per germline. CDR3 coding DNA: TGCGCCAGCAGCCCGAACTTGGGACAGGGGAACACTGAAGCTTTCTTT. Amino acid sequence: CASSPNLGQGNTEAFF.

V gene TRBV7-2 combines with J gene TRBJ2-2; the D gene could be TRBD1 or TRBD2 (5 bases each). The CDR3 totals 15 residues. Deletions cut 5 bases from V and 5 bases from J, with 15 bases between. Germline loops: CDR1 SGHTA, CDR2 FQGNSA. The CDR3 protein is CASSIGVSGTGELFF. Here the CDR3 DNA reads TGTGCCAGCAGCATAGGGGTCTCGGGGACCGGGGAGCTGTTTTTT.

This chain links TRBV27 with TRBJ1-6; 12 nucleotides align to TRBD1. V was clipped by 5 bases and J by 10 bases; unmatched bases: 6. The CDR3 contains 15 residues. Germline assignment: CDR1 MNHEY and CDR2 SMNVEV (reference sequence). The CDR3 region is CASSPGTGGTSPLHF. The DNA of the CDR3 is TGTGCCAGCAGTCCCGGGACAGGGGGCACCTCACCCCTCCACTTT.

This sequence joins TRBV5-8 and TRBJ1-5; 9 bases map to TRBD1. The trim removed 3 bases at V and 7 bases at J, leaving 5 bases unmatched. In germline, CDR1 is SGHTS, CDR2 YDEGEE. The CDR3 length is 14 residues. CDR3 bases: TGTGCCAGCAGCTCAGGACAGGGGAGACAGCCCCAGCATTTT. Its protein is CASSSGQGRQPQHF. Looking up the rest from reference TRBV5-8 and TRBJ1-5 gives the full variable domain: EAGVTQSPTHLIKTRGQQATLRCSPISGHTSVYWYQQALGLGLQFLLWYDEGEERNRGNFPPRFSGRQFPNYSSELNVNALELEDSALYLCASSSGQGRQPQHFGDGTRLSIL.

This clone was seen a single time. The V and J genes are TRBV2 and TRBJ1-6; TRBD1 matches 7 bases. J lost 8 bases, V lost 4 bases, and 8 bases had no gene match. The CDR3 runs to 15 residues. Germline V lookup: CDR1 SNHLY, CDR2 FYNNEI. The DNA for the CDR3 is TGTGCCAGCAGTGCCACCGGGACAGCCGATTCACCCCTCCACTTT. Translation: CASSATGTADSPLHF.

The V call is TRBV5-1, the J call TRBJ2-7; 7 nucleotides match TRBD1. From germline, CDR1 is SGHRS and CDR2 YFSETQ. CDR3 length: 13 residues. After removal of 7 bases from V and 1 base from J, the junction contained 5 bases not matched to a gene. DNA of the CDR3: TGCGCCAGCGGACAGGCGGCTTCCTACGAGCAGTACTTC. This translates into CASGQAASYEQYF. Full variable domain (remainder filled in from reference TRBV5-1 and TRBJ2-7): KAGVTQTPRYLIKTRGQQVTLSCSPISGHRSVSWYQQTPGQGLQFLFEYFSETQRNKGNFPGRFSGRQFSNSRSEMNVSTLELGDSALYLCASGQAASYEQYFGPGTRLTVT.

This chain's CDR3 is CASSLGARETQYF. The DNA of the CDR3 is TGTGCCAGCAGCTTAGGAGCACGAGAGACCCAGTACTTC. This rearrangement joins TRBV7-6 to TRBJ2-5; the D is unclear. The V end lost 1 base, the J end lost 4 bases, and 7 bases lay between the germline ends. Germline lookup yields CDR1 SGHVS and CDR2 FNYEAQ. The CDR3 loop spans 13 amino acids.

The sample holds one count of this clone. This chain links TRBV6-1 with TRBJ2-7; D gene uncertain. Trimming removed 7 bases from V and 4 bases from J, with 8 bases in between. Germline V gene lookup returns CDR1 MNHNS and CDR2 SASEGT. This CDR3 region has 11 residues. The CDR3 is CASTDRYEQYF. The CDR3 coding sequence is TGTGCCAGCACTGATCGTTACGAGCAGTACTTC.

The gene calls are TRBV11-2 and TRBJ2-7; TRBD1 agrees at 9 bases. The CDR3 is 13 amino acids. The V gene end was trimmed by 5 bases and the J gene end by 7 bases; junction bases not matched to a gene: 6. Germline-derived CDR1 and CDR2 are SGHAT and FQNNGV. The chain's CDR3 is CASSPDRGQEQYF. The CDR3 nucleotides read TGTGCCAGCAGCCCGGACAGGGGCCAAGAGCAGTACTTC.

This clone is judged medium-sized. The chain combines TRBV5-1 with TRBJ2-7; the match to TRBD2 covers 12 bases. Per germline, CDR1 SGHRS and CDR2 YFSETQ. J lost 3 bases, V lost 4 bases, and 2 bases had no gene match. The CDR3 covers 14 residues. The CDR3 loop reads CASSQGLAGYEQYF. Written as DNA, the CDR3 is TGCGCCAGCAGCCAGGGACTAGCGGGCTACGAGCAGTACTTC. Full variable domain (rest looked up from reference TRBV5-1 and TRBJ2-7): KAGVTQTPRYLIKTRGQQVTLSCSPISGHRSVSWYQQTPGQGLQFLFEYFSETQRNKGNFPGRFSGRQFSNSRSEMNVSTLELGDSALYLCASSQGLAGYEQYFGPGTRLTVT.

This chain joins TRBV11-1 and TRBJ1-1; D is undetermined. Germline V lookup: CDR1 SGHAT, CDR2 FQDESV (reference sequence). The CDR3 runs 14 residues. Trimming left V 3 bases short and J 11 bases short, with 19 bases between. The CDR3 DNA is TGTGCCAGCAGCTTGTCGCCCCTCGCGGGGAACGCTTTCTTT. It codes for CASSLSPLAGNAFF.